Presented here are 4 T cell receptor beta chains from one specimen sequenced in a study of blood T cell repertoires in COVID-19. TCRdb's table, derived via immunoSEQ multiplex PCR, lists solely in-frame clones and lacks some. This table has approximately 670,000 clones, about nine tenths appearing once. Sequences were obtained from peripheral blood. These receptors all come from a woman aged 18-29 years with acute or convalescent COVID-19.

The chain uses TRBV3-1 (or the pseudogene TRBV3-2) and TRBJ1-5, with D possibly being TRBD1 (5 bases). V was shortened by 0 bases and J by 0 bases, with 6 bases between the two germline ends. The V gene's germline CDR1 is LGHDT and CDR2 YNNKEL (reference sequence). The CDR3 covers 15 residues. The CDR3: CASSQEGGSNQPQHF. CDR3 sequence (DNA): TGTGCCAGCAGCCAAGAGGGGGGTAGCAATCAGCCCCAGCATTTT.

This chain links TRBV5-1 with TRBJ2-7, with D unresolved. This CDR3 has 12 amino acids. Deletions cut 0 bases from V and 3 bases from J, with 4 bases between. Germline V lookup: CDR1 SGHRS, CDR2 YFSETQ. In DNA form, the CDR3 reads TGCGCCAGCAGCTTGGGAGACTACGAGCAGTACTTC. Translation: CASSLGDYEQYF.

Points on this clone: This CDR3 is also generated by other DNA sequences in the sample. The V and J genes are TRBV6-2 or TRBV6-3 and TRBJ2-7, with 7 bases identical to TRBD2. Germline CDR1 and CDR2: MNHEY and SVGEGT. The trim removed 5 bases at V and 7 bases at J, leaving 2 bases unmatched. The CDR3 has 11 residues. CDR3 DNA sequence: TGTGCCAGCAGTACCGGGGGGGAGCAGTACTTC. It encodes CASSTGGEQYF.

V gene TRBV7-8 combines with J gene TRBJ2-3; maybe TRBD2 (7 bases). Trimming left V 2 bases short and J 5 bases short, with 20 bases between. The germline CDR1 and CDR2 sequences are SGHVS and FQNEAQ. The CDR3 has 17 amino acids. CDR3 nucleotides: TGTGCCAGCAGCTTATCGAATCAGGGAGGGGGAATAGATACGCAGTATTTT. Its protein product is CASSLSNQGGGIDTQYF.